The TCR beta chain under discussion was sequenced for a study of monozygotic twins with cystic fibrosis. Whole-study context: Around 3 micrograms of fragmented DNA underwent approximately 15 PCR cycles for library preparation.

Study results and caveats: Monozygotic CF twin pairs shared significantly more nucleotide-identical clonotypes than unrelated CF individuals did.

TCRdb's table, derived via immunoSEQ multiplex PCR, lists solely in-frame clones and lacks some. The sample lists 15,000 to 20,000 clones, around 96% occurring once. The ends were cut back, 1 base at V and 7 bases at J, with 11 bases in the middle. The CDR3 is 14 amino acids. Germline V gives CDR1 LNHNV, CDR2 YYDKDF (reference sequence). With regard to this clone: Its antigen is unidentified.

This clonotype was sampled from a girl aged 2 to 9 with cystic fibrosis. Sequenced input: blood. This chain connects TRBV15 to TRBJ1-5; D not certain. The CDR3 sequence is CATSRGTNRQPQHF. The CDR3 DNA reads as TGTGCCACCAGCAGAGGGACCAACCGGCAGCCCCAGCATTTT.